The clone carrying this T cell receptor beta chain was seen only a few times. Its target is not known. The CDR3 totals 15 residues. Germline CDR1 reads MNHEY; CDR2 reads SVGAGI. Losses at the gene ends were 6 bases for V and 7 bases for J; bases not matched to a gene: 9. These data originate in a study of chemoradiotherapy in HPV16-positive cancers. Study outcomes and limitations: For HPV16-positive patients, expanding HPV-responsive T cells associated with longer recurrence-free survival. Functional assays defining HPV-specific T cells used only a couple of HPV16-positive patients.

Repertoires were sampled repeatedly during chemoradiotherapy. Clones were read by immunoSEQ multiplex PCR, and TCRdb kept only the in-frame ones, dropping some. The sample includes 5,500 to 7,000 clones, about 88% of them seen just once. The material was tumor tissue, obtained from a patient who underwent chemoradiotherapy. The TCR comes from a human donor with HPV-associated anogenital cancer. The V and J genes are TRBV6-5 and TRBJ2-1; 10 nucleotides agree with TRBD2. The CDR3: CASSLGPSGSNEQFF. CDR3 nucleotides: TGTGCCAGCAGCCTCGGGCCTAGCGGGAGTAATGAGCAGTTCTTC.